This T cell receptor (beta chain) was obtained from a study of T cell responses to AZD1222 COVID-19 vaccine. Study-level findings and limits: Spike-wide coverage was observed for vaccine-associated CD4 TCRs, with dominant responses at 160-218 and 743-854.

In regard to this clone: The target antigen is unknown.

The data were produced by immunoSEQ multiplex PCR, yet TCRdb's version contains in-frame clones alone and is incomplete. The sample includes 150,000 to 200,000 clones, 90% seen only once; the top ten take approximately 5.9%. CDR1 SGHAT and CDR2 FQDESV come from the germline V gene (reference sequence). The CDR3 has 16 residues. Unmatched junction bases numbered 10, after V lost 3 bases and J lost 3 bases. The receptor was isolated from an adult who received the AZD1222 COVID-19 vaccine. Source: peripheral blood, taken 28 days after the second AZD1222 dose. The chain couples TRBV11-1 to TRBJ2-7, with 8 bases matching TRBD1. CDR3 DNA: TGTGCCAGCAGCTTCCCGCCCGGGACAGGAAACTACGAGCAGTACTTC. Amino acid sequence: CASSFPPGTGNYEQYF.